This is a list of T cell receptor beta chains from one sample in a study of Ad26.COV2.S vaccination and SARS-CoV-2 variants. The data were produced by immunoSEQ multiplex PCR, yet TCRdb's version contains in-frame clones alone and is incomplete. This table has 300,000 to 350,000 clones, about 86% appearing once. Sample: peripheral blood, taken in a trial of Ad26.COV2.S vaccine versus placebo. The receptors here all came from a person between 18 and 65 years old who received the Ad26.COV2.S COVID-19 vaccine or a placebo. CDR3s include the opening cysteine and the closing phenylalanine or tryptophan. D genes are given only for firm matches. Clone size appears in some rows only: once, few, many, or a class for an expanded clone.

TRBJ1-2,-,TRBV5-1,-,TGCGCCAGCAGCTTGGAGCCAGCGCTCTATGGCTACACCTTC,CASSLEPALYGYTF
TRBJ2-3,-,TRBV5-1,TRBD1,TGCGCCAGCAGTTGGAGAGGGGGACAGCCGAGCACAGATACGCAGTATTTT,CASSWRGGQPSTDTQYF
TRBJ2-1,-,TRBV5-4,TRBD1,TGTGCCAGCAGCTCCCGGGACAGGGTAAATGAGCAGTTCTTC,CASSSRDRVNEQFF
TRBJ2-1,-,TRBV7-9,-,TGTGCCAGCAGCTTAATTCCTGGGATGGGGAATGAGCAGTTCTTC,CASSLIPGMGNEQFF
TRBJ2-1,-,TRBV18,TRBD1,TGTGCCAGCTCACCGCGGACAGGGAATGCGTACAATGAGCAGTTCTTC,CASSPRTGNAYNEQFF
TRBJ2-2,-,TRBV3-1/TRBV3-2,-,TGTGCCAGCAGCCAAGCGGGGGAGCTGTTTTTT,CASSQAGELFF
TRBJ1-3,-,TRBV30,-,TGTGCCTGGAGTGCAAGCTCTGGAAACACCATATATTTT,CAWSASSGNTIYF
TRBJ1-1,-,TRBV27,TRBD1,TGTGCCAGCAGCCGAGACAGGGGGAACACTGAAGCTTTCTTT,CASSRDRGNTEAFF
TRBJ1-2,-,TRBV5-6,-,TGTGCCAGCAGCTTGGCTCGCCAGCTCTATGGCTACACCTTC,CASSLARQLYGYTF
TRBJ2-2,-,TRBV27,-,TGTGCCAGCAGTTTATCGGCACGGGGAAATTTGGGATTTTCCACCGGGGAGCTGTTTTTT,CASSLSARGNLGFSTGELFF
TRBJ2-7,-,TRBV9,-,TGTGCCAGCAGCGCAAACGGCTACGAGCAGTACTTC,CASSANGYEQYF
TRBJ1-5,-,TRBV6-5,-,TGTGCCACAAAGCCTGGGGTGGGGCAGCCCCAGCATTTT,CATKPGVGQPQHF
TRBJ1-1,-,TRBV7-9,-,TGTGCCAGCAGCTCGCGGGTGAAGGGGTCTTTGAACACTGAAGCTTTCTTT,CASSSRVKGSLNTEAFF
TRBJ2-3,-,TRBV3-1/TRBV3-2,-,TGTGCCAGCAGCCAAGACTATGGGGGTAGCACAGATACGCAGTATTTT,CASSQDYGGSTDTQYF
TRBJ2-2,-,TRBV5-1,-,TGCGCCAGCAGCGCGACGAGCACCGGTGCCGGGGAGCTGTTTTTT,CASSATSTGAGELFF
TRBJ2-7,-,TRBV3-1/TRBV3-2,TRBD2,TGTGCCAGCAGCCAAGGCGGCAGCGGGGGCCCGAAGATGAGGGAGCAGTACTTC,CASSQGGSGGPKMREQYF
TRBJ2-1,-,TRBV4-3,TRBD2,TGCGCCAGCAGCCCTCTAGCGGGGTGGCTAAATGAGCAGTTCTTC,CASSPLAGWLNEQFF
TRBJ2-3,-,TRBV6-2/TRBV6-3,-,TGTGCCAGCAGTTATGACAACACAGATACGCAGTATTTT,CASSYDNTDTQYF
TRBJ1-5,-,TRBV19,-,TGTGCCAGTAGTGAACAGGGCCCGGCCAACTTTTATAGCAATCAGCCCCAGCATTTT,CASSEQGPANFYSNQPQHF
TRBJ1-6,-,TRBV9,-,TGTGCCAGCAGCGTACGCAGAGAGAATTCACCCCTCCACTTT,CASSVRRENSPLHF
TRBJ2-5,-,TRBV11-2,-,TGTGCCAGCAGCTGGGGAGGGGGGATCCGTCGAGGGACCCAGTACTTC,CASSWGGGIRRGTQYF
TRBJ1-1,-,TRBV6-5,-,TGTGCCAGCACCCAGGGTGTGGGTCAGGAAGCTTTCTTT,CASTQGVGQEAFF
TRBJ1-6,-,TRBV14,-,TGTGCCAGCAGCACCGTGATTCCCCTTAATTCACCCCTCCACTTT,CASSTVIPLNSPLHF
TRBJ1-5,-,TRBV6-5,-,TGTGCCAGCAGTTACTCGGGGCCACAGGGAAATCAGCCCCAGCATTTT,CASSYSGPQGNQPQHF
TRBJ1-2,-,TRBV6-6,-,TGTGCCAGCAGTTACTCGCAGGACAACTATGGCTACACCTTC,CASSYSQDNYGYTF
TRBJ1-2,-,TRBV24-1,-,TGTGCCACCAGTGATTCGTCCTACAGGGAAGACTATGGCTACACCTTC,CATSDSSYREDYGYTF
TRBJ1-1,-,TRBV5-1,-,TGCGCCAGCAGCTTGGGCGCCCCGGGGAGTGAAGCTTTCTTT,CASSLGAPGSEAFF
TRBJ1-2,-,TRBV3-1/TRBV3-2,-,TGTGCCAGCAGCCAAGACGCGACTGGGATGGGACACTATGGCTACACCTTC,CASSQDATGMGHYGYTF
TRBJ2-3,-,TRBV2,-,TGTGCCAGCAGTGAAGCGGTCGCAGATACGCAGTATTTT,CASSEAVADTQYF
TRBJ1-2,few,TRBV12-3/TRBV12-4,-,TGTGCCAGCAGTTTATTGCAGGGACCTTACACCTTC,CASSLLQGPYTF
TRBJ2-1,-,TRBV3-1/TRBV3-2,TRBD2,TGTGCCAGCAGTGGGACTAGCCCTTACAATGAGCAGTTCTTC,CASSGTSPYNEQFF
TRBJ1-5,-,TRBV19,-,TGTGCCAGTAGTATAGTCCAACAGCCCCAGCATTTT,CASSIVQQPQHF
TRBJ2-7,-,TRBV3-1/TRBV3-2,TRBD2,TGTGCCAGCAGCCAAGTTGGGAGGGGACCCTCCTACGAGCAGTACTTC,CASSQVGRGPSYEQYF
TRBJ2-5,-,TRBV6-2/TRBV6-3,-,TGTGCCAGCAGCCAAACTAGTGCTTCAGAGACCCAGTACTTC,CASSQTSASETQYF
TRBJ1-3,-,TRBV7-2,-,TGTGCCAGCAGCCTAGGGAGCCTCGGAAACACCATATATTTT,CASSLGSLGNTIYF
TRBJ1-4,once,TRBV9,TRBD1,TGTGCCAGCAGCGTATCGCAGGGGGGTAATGAAAAACTGTTTTTT,CASSVSQGGNEKLFF
TRBJ2-7,once,TRBV18,TRBD1,TGTGCCAGCTCACTCGGACAGGGGGTAAGCGAGCAGTACTTC,CASSLGQGVSEQYF
TRBJ1-5,few,TRBV6-5,-,TGTGCCAGCAGTACCCGCAATCAGCCCCAGCATTTT,CASSTRNQPQHF
TRBJ2-3,-,TRBV7-2,-,TGTGCCAGCAGCATAGGTTGGGACTCTGGAGGAACAGATACGCAGTATTTT,CASSIGWDSGGTDTQYF
TRBJ1-6,-,TRBV7-9,-,TGTGCCAGCAGCTTAGGCGGGACAATTAGGCCCCTCCACTTT,CASSLGGTIRPLHF
TRBJ1-2,-,TRBV20-1,-,TGCAGTGCTAGTCACAGGGACGGCTACACCTTC,CSASHRDGYTF
TRBJ1-1,-,TRBV2,-,TGTGCCAGCAGTTTTCAGGATCCCGAAGCTTTCTTT,CASSFQDPEAFF
TRBJ1-1,-,TRBV7-2,-,TGTGCCAGCAGCGCCGACAGTCGGACAGCTTTCTTT,CASSADSRTAFF